This T cell receptor beta chain derives from a study of OX40 agonist ivuxolimab in advanced cancers. Method: immunoSEQ multiplex PCR; TCRdb's copy keeps in-frame clones and lacks some. The data hold about 20,000 clones, with 83% observed a single time. Study-wide points: Expanded clones were, on average, more numerous among CD8+ T cells than CD4+.

Note on this clone: Its antigen is not known.

V gave up 6 bases and J gave up 4 bases, with 12 bases separating them. Germline loops: CDR1 MNHEY, CDR2 SMNVEV (reference sequence). The CDR3 has 13 residues. The TCR originated in an adult with an advanced solid tumor such as melanoma, head and neck, liver or kidney cancer. The chain has TRBV27 and TRBJ1-1, with a possible D match to TRBD1 (6 bases). The source was CD4+ or CD8+ T cells sorted from blood, collected in a trial of the OX40 agonist ivuxolimab. CDR3 DNA sequence: TGTGCCAGCAGAACAGGGAGAAGCACTGAAGCTTTCTTT. Amino acid sequence: CASRTGRSTEAFF.